Listed here is a single TCR beta chain. Its antigen is undetermined. These data belong to a study of T cell responses to AZD1222 COVID-19 vaccine. Study outcomes and limitations: Baseline serostatus was positive in only a handful of AZD1222 recipients. Of spike-specific TCRs, nearly half reportedly target regions left unmutated in variants. Sampling that yielded the repertoires occurred only after the peak T cell response.

TCRdb's table, derived via immunoSEQ multiplex PCR, lists solely in-frame clones and lacks some. The sample lists under 200,000 clones, roughly 92% occurring once. Germline CDR1 reads MNHEY; CDR2 reads SVGAGI. The length of the CDR3 is 15 residues. Trimming left V 2 bases short and J 0 bases short, with 10 bases between. This material consisted of peripheral blood, taken on day 0 of AZD1222 vaccination. The chain combines TRBV6-5 with TRBJ1-1; D gene uncertain. The TCR comes from an adult in good health. This chain's CDR3 is CASSYAPRMNTEAFF. The CDR3 DNA follows: TGTGCCAGCAGTTACGCCCCAAGGATGAACACTGAAGCTTTCTTT.